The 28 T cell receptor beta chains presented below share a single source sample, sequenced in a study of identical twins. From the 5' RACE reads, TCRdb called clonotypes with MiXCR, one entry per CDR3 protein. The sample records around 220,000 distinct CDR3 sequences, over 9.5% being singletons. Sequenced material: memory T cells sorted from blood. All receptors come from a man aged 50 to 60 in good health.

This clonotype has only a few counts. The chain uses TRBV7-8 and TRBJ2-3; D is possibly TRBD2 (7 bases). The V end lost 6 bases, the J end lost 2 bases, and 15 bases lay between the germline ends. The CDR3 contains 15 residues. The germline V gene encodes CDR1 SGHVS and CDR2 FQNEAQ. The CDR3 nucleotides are TGTGCCAGCAGTTCTCGAGGGGGGGACACAGATACGCAGTATTTT. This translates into CASSSRGGDTDTQYF. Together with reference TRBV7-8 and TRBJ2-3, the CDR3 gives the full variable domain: GAGVSQSPRYKVAKRGQDVALRCDPISGHVSLFWYQQALGQGPEFLTYFQNEAQLDKSGLPSDRFFAERPEGSVSTLKIQRTQQEDSAVYLCASSSRGGDTDTQYFGPGTRLTVL.

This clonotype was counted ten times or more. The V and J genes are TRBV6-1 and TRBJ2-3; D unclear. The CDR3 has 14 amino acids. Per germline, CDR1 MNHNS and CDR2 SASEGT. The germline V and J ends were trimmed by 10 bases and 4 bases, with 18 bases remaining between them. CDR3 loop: CAIQRSGRADTQYF. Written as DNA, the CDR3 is TGTGCCATCCAGAGGTCGGGTAGGGCAGATACGCAGTATTTT.

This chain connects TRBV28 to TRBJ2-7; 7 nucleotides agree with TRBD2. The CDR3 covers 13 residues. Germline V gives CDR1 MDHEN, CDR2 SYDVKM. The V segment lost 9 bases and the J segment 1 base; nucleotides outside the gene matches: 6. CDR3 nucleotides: TGTGCCAGTGGACGGGGGGTGTCCTACGAGCAGTACTTC. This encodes CASGRGVSYEQYF.

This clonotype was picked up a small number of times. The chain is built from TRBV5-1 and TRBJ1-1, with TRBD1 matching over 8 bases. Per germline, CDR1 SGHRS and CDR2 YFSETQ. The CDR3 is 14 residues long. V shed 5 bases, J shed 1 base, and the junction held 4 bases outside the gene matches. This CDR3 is CASRSGQGNTEAFF. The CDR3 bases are TGCGCCAGCAGGTCCGGACAGGGGAACACTGAAGCTTTCTTT. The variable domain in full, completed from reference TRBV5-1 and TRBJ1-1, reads KAGVTQTPRYLIKTRGQQVTLSCSPISGHRSVSWYQQTPGQGLQFLFEYFSETQRNKGNFPGRFSGRQFSNSRSEMNVSTLELGDSALYLCASRSGQGNTEAFFGQGTRLTVV.

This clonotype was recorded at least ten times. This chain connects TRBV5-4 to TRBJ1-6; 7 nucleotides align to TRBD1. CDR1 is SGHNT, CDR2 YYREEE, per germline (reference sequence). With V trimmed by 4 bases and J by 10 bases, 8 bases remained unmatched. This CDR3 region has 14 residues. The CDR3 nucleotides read TGTGCCAGCAGCCATTGGGACAGTCTATCACCCCTCCACTTT. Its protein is CASSHWDSLSPLHF.

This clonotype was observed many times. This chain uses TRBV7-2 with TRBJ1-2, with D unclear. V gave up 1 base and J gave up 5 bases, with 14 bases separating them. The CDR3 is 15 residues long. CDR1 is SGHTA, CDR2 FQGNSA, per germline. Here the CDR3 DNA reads TGTGCCAGCAGCTTAGTTTCGGGGTCGGGGTATGGCTACACCTTC. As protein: CASSLVSGSGYGYTF.

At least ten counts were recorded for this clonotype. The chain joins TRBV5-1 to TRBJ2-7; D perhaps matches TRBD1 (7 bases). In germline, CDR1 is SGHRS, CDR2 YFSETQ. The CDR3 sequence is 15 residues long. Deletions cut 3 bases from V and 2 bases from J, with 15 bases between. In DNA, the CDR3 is TGCGCCAGCAGCTGGGCGGGACAGCTGCCCTACGAGCAGTACTTC. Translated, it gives CASSWAGQLPYEQYF.

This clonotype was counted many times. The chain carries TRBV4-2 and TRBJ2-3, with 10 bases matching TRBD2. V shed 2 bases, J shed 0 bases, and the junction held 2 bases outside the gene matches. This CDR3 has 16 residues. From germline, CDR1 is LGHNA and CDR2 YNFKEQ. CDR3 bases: TGTGCCAGCAGCCAATGGACTAGCGGAAGCACAGATACGCAGTATTTT. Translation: CASSQWTSGSTDTQYF.

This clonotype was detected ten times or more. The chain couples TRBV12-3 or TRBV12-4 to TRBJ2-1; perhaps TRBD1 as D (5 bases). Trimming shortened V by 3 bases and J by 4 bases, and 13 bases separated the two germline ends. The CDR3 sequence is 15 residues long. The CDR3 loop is CASSFSRVMYNEQFF. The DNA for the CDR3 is TGTGCCAGCAGTTTTAGCAGGGTGATGTACAATGAGCAGTTCTTC.

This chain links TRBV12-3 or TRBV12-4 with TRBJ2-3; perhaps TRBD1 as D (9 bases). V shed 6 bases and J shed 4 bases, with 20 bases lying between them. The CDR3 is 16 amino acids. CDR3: CASSRREDRGSDTQYF. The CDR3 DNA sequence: TGTGCCAGCAGCAGGCGGGAGGACAGGGGCTCAGATACGCAGTATTTT.

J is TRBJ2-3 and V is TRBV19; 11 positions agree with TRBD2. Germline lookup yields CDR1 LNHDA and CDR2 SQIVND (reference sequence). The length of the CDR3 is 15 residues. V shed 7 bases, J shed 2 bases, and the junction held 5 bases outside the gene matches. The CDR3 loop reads CASTLLAGDTDTQYF. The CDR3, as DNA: TGTGCCAGTACCCTACTAGCGGGAGACACAGATACGCAGTATTTT. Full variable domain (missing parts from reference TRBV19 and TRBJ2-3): DGGITQSPKYLFRKEGQNVTLSCEQNLNHDAMYWYRQDPGQGLRLIYYSQIVNDFQKGDIAEGYSVSREKKESFPLTVTSAQKNPTAFYLCASTLLAGDTDTQYFGPGTRLTVL.

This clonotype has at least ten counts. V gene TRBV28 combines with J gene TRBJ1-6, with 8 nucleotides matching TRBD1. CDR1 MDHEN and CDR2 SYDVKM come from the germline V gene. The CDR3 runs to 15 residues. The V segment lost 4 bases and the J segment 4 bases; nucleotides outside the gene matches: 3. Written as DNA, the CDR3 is TGTGCCAGCAGTTCGGACAGGGCTTATAATTCACCCCTCCACTTT. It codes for CASSSDRAYNSPLHF.

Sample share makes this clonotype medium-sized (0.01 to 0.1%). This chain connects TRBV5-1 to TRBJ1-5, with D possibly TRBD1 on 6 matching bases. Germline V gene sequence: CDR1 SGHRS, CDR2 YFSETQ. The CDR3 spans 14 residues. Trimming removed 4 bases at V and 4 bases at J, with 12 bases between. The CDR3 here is CASSPDSLNQPQHF. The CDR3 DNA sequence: TGCGCCAGCAGCCCGGACAGCCTGAATCAGCCCCAGCATTTT.

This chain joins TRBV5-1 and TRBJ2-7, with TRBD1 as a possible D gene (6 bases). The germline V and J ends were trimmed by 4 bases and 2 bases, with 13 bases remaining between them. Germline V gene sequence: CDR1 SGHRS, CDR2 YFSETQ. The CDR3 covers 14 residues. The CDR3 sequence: CASSPGTLAYEQYF. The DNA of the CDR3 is TGCGCCAGCAGCCCCGGGACATTGGCCTACGAGCAGTACTTC.

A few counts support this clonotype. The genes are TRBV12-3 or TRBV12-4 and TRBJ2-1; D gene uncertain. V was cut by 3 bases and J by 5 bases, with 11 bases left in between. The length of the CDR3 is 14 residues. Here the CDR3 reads CASSFVRTNNEQFF. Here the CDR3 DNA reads TGTGCCAGCAGTTTTGTACGGACGAACAATGAGCAGTTCTTC.

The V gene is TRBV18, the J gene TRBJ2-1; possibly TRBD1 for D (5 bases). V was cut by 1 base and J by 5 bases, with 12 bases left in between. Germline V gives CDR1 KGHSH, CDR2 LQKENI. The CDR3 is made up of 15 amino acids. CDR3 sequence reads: CASSPLQRTNNEQFF. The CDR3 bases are TGTGCCAGCTCACCACTCCAACGGACAAACAATGAGCAGTTCTTC.

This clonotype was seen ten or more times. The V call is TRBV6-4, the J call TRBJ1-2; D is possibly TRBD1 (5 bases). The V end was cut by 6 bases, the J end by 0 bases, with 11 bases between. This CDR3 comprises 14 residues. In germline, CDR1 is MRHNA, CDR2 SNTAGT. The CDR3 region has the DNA TGTGCCAGCAGCCCCGACAGAACTAACTATGGCTACACCTTC. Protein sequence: CASSPDRTNYGYTF.

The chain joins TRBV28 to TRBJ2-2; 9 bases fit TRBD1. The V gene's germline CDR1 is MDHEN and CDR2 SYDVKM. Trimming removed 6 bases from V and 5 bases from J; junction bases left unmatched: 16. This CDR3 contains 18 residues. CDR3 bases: TGTGCCAGCAGACCCCACCCGGACAGGGGAGTTAGGACCGGGGAGCTGTTTTTT. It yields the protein CASRPHPDRGVRTGELFF.

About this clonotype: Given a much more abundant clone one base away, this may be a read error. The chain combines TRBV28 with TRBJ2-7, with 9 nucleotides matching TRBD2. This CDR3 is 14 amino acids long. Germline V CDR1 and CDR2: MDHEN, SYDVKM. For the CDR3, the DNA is TGTGCCAGCAGTCCTAGCGGGAACACCTACGAGCAGAACTTC. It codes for CASSPSGNTYEQNF. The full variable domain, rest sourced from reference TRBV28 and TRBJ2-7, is DVKVTQSSRYLVKRTGEKVFLECVQDMDHENMFWYRQDPGLGLRLIYFSYDVKMKEKGDIPEGYSVSREKKERFSLILESASTNQTSMYLCASSPSGNTYEQNFGPGTRLTVT.

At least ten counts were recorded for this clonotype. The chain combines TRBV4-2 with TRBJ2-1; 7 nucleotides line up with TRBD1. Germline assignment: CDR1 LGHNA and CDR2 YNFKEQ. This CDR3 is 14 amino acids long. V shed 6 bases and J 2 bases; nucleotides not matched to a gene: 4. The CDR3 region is CASSPGTAYNEQFF. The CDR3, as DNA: TGTGCCAGCAGTCCCGGGACAGCCTACAATGAGCAGTTCTTC.

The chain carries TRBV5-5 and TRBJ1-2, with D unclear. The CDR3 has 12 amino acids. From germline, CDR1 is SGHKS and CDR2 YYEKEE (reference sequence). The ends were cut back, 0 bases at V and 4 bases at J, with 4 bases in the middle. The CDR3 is CASSLESYGYTF. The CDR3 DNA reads TGTGCCAGCAGCTTGGAGAGCTATGGCTACACCTTC.

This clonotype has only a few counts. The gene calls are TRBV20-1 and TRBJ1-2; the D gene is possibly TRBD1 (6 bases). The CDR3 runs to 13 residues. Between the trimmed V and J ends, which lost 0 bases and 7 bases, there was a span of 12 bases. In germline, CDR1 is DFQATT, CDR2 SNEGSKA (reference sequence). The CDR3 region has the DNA TGCAGTGCTAGAGAAGGGGGGGCGAGTGGCTACACCTTC. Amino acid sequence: CSAREGGASGYTF.

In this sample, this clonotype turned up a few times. The CDR3 spells CASSQDNRANTGELFF. In DNA form, the CDR3 reads TGCGCCAGCAGCCAAGACAACAGAGCGAACACCGGGGAGCTGTTTTTT. The chain is built from TRBV4-1 and TRBJ2-2; D unresolved. This CDR3 is built from 16 residues. Per germline, CDR1 MGHRA and CDR2 YSYEKL. V shed 0 bases and J shed 0 bases, with 8 bases lying between them.

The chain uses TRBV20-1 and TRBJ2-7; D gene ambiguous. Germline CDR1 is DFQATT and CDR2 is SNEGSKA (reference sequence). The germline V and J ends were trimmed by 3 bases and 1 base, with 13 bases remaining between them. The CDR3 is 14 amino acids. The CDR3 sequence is CSASWQERSYEQYF. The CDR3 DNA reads TGCAGTGCTAGCTGGCAGGAAAGGTCCTACGAGCAGTACTTC.

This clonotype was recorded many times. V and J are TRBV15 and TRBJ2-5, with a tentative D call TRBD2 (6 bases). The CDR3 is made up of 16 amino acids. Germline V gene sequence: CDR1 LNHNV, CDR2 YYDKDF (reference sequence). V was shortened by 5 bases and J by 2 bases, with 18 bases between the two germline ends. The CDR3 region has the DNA TGTGCCACCAGCCCTGTTCGGGCTAGCGAACAAGAGACCCAGTACTTC. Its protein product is CATSPVRASEQETQYF.

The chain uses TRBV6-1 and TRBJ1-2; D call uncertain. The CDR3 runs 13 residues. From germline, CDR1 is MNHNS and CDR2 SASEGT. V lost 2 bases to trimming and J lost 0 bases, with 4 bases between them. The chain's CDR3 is CASSENSNYGYTF. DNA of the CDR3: TGTGCCAGCAGTGAAAACTCTAACTATGGCTACACCTTC.

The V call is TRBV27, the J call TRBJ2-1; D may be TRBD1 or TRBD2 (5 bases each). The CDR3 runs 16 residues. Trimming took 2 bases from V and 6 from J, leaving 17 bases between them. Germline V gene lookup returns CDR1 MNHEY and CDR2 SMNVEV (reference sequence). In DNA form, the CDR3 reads TGTGCCAGCAGTTTAGGGACCCCTCTCAGTAGCAATGAGCAGTTCTTC. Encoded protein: CASSLGTPLSSNEQFF.

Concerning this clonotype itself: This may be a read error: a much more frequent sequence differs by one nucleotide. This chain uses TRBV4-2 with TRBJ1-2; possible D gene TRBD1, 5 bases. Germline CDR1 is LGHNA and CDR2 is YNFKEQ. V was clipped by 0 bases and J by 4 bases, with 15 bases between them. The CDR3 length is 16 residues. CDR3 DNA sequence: TGTGCCAGCAGCCAAGAGGCAAGGGGAAGCGTCTATGGCTACACCTTC. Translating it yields CASSQEARGSVYGYTF.